This T cell receptor (beta chain) stems from a study of radiation and T cells in renal cell carcinoma. Worth noting for this clone: Its antigen is not known.

Using immunoSEQ multiplex PCR, the repertoire was profiled, and TCRdb retains in-frame clones only, with some absent. The sample shows 15,000 to 19,000 clones, roughly 50% of them seen only once. Treatment: treatment-naive control, cytoreductive nephrectomy. General observations from the study: Dominant CDR3 motifs were more common in irradiated tumors than controls.

The sample in question was tumor tissue, obtained from a patient whose treatment was nephrectomy without radiotherapy. The clonotype originates from a man between 45 and 60 years old with renal cell carcinoma.

CDR3 residues: CASRTGGEDTEAFF. Written as DNA, the CDR3 is TGTGCCAGCAGAACAGGGGGCGAGGACACTGAAGCTTTCTTT. The chain couples TRBV27 to TRBJ1-1, with 9 bases identical to TRBD1. The CDR3 has 14 residues. Germline V CDR1 and CDR2: MNHEY, SMNVEV (reference sequence). V shed 6 bases and J 3 bases; nucleotides not matched to a gene: 5.